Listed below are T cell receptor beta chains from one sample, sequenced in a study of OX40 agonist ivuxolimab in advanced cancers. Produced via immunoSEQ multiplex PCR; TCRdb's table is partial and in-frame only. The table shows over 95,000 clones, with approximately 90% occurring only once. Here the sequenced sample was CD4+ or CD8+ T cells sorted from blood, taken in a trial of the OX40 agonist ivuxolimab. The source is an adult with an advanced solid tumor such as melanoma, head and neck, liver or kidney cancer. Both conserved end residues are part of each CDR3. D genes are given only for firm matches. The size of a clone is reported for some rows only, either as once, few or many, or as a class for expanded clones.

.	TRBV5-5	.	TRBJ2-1	CASSSPVGGLRSYNEQFF	TGTGCCAGCAGCTCCCCTGTGGGGGGGCTGAGGTCCTACAATGAGCAGTTCTTC
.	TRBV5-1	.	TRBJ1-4	CASSLVAGSNEKLFF	TGCGCCAGCAGCTTGGTTGCGGGTTCTAATGAAAAACTGTTTTTT
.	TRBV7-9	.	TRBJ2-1	CASSLGPIYNEQFF	TGTGCCAGCAGCTTGGGCCCCATCTACAATGAGCAGTTCTTC
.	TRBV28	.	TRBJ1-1	CASSFPRLNTEAFF	TGTGCCAGCAGTTTCCCGCGGTTGAACACTGAAGCTTTCTTT
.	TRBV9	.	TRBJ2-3	CASSTSTGLSTDTQYF	TGTGCCAGCAGCACCTCGACAGGCCTTAGCACAGATACGCAGTATTTT
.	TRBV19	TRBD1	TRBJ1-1	CASTQTGGEPEAFF	TGTGCCAGTACCCAGACAGGGGGCGAGCCTGAAGCTTTCTTT
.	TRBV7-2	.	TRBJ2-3	CASSLGQTTDTQYF	TGTGCCAGCAGCTTAGGACAGACCACAGATACGCAGTATTTT
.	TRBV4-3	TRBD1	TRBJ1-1	CASSQETGAITEAFF	TGCGCCAGCAGCCAGGAAACAGGGGCGATAACTGAAGCTTTCTTT
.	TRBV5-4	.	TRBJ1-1	CASRPLGLMAEAFF	TGTGCCAGCAGACCACTGGGCCTGATGGCTGAAGCTTTCTTT
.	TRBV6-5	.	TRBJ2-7	CASRAGTGTYEQYF	TGTGCCAGCAGGGCCGGGACGGGGACCTACGAGCAGTACTTC
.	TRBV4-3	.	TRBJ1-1	CASSQDTSFTEAFF	TGCGCCAGCAGCCAAGATACGTCCTTCACTGAAGCTTTCTTT
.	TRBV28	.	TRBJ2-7	CASRGGSVNEQYF	TGTGCCAGTAGGGGTGGCTCGGTGAACGAGCAGTACTTC
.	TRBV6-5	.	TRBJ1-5	CASSYGENQPQHF	TGTGCCAGCAGTTACGGGGAGAATCAGCCCCAGCATTTT
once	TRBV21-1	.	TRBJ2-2	CASSQWLKNTGELFF	TGTGCCAGCAGCCAGTGGCTAAAGAACACCGGGGAGCTGTTTTTT
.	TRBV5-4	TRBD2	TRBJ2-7	CASSLTSGGYYEQYF	TGTGCCAGCAGCCTAACTAGCGGGGGGTACTACGAGCAGTACTTC
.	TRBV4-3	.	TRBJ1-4	CASSQDGGGVEKLFF	TGCGCCAGCAGCCAAGATGGAGGAGGGGTGGAAAAACTGTTTTTT
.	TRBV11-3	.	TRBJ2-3	CASSLDRGTQYF	TGTGCCAGCAGCTTAGATCGGGGTACGCAGTATTTT
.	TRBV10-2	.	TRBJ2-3	CASSGASPIRTDTQYF	TGCGCCAGCAGCGGGGCTAGCCCCATTAGGACAGATACGCAGTATTTT
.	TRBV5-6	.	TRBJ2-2	CASSQTGMANTGELFF	TGTGCCAGCAGCCAAACAGGGATGGCGAACACCGGGGAGCTGTTTTTT
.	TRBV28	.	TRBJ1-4	CASLSEGAGAGEKLFF	TGTGCCAGCCTATCGGAAGGGGCGGGGGCTGGTGAAAAACTGTTTTTT
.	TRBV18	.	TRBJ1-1	CASSPPAGANTEAFF	TGTGCCAGCTCACCACCAGCAGGCGCGAACACTGAAGCTTTCTTT
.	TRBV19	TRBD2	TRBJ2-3	CASRETSGGVTDTQYF	TGTGCCAGTAGGGAGACTAGCGGGGGGGTAACAGATACGCAGTATTTT
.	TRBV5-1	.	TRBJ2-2	CASSLGVSRGTGELFF	TGCGCCAGCAGCTTGGGAGTTTCGCGGGGCACCGGGGAGCTGTTTTTT
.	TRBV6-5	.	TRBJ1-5	CASRRGERQPQHF	TGTGCCAGCAGACGGGGGGAGCGCCAGCCCCAGCATTTT
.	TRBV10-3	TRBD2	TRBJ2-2	CAISERRGSTGELFF	TGTGCCATCAGTGAGAGGCGGGGGAGCACCGGGGAGCTGTTTTTT
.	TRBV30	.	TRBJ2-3	CAWSRGSSTDTQYF	TGTGCCTGGTCAAGGGGCTCTAGCACAGATACGCAGTATTTT
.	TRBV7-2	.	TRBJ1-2	CASESLYGYTF	TGTGCCAGCGAGAGTCTCTATGGCTACACCTTC
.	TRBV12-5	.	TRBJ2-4	CASNPGRGLAKNIQYF	TGTGCTAGTAATCCGGGCCGGGGACTAGCCAAAAACATTCAGTACTTC
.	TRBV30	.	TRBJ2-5	CAWSPPRETQYF	TGTGCCTGGAGTCCCCCTCGGGAGACCCAGTACTTC
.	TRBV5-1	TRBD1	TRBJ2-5	CASSSGQAQETQYF	TGCGCCAGCAGCAGCGGACAGGCCCAAGAGACCCAGTACTTC
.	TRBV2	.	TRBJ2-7	CASSDPDSYEQYF	TGTGCCAGCAGTGACCCAGACAGTTACGAGCAGTACTTC
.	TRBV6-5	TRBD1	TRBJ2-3	CASRSTGADTQYF	TGTGCCAGCAGATCTACAGGGGCAGATACGCAGTATTTT
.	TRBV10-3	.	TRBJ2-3	CAISRAPGSDTQYF	TGTGCCATCTCCAGGGCCCCGGGCTCAGATACGCAGTATTTT
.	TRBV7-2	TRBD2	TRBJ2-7	CASSLGGEYEQYF	TGTGCCAGCAGCCTCGGGGGGGAATACGAGCAGTACTTC
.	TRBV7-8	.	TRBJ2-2	CASSGRRGTGELFF	TGTGCCAGCAGCGGCCGGAGGGGAACCGGGGAGCTGTTTTTT
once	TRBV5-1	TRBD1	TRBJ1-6	CASSLGGPSGSYNSPLHF	TGCGCCAGCAGCTTAGGGGGCCCCAGCGGCTCCTATAATTCACCCCTCCACTTT
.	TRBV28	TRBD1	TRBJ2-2	CASSTGGNTGELFF	TGTGCCAGTTCTACAGGGGGGAACACCGGGGAGCTGTTTTTT
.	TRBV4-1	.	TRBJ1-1	CASSLNEGLTEAFF	TGCGCCAGCAGCCTGAATGAAGGGTTGACTGAAGCTTTCTTT
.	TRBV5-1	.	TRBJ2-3	CASSSGRVLTDTQYF	TGCGCCAGCAGTTCCGGACGAGTCCTTACAGATACGCAGTATTTT
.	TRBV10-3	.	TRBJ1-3	CAISRGEGNTIYF	TGTGCCATTTCCCGGGGGGAAGGAAACACCATATATTTT
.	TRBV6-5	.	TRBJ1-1	CASSYSGQTNTEAFF	TGTGCCAGCAGTTACTCAGGCCAGACGAACACTGAAGCTTTCTTT
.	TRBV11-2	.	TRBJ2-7	CASSRDRLGHEQYF	TGTGCCAGCAGCCGCGACAGACTCGGCCACGAGCAGTACTTC
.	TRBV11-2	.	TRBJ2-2	CASSLGQLNTGELFF	TGTGCCAGCAGCTTAGGGCAGCTAAACACCGGGGAGCTGTTTTTT
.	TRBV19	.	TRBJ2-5	CASSTAFQETQYF	TGTGCCAGTAGTACGGCCTTTCAAGAGACCCAGTACTTC
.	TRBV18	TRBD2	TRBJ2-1	CASSPPGLAGGANKDEQFF	TGTGCCAGCTCACCACCGGGACTAGCGGGGGGGGCCAACAAGGATGAGCAGTTCTTC
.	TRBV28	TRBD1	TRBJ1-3	CASRRDRVLGNTIYF	TGTGCCAGCAGACGGGACAGGGTTCTTGGAAACACCATATATTTT
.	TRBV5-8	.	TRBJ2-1	CASSFAGHYNEQFF	TGTGCCAGCAGCTTCGCAGGGCACTACAATGAGCAGTTCTTC
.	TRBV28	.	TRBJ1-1	CASSLWGQGAGSTEAFF	TGTGCCAGCAGTTTATGGGGGCAGGGTGCGGGGTCCACTGAAGCTTTCTTT
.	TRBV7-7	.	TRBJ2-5	CASSHGNAGGETQYF	TGTGCCAGCAGCCATGGGAACGCTGGTGGGGAGACCCAGTACTTC
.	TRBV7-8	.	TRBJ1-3	CASSLETAGNTIYF	TGTGCCAGCAGCTTAGAGACAGCCGGAAACACCATATATTTT
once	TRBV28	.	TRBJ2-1	CASTSWNEQFF	TGTGCCAGCACCTCTTGGAATGAGCAGTTCTTC
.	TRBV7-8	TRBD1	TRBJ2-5	CASSQGVQETQYF	TGTGCCAGCAGCCAGGGGGTCCAAGAGACCCAGTACTTC
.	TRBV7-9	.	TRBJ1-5	CASSLGGVNQPQHF	TGTGCCAGCAGCTTAGGAGGAGTCAATCAGCCCCAGCATTTT
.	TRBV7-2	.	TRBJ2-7	CASSSLQGFQQQYF	TGTGCCAGCAGCTCGCTACAGGGTTTTCAGCAGCAGTACTTC
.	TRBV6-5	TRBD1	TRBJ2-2	CASSWDRAVTGELFF	TGTGCCAGCAGTTGGGACAGGGCGGTCACCGGGGAGCTGTTTTTT